One sample yielded the 8 T cell receptor beta chains listed below, sequenced in a study of blood T cell repertoires in COVID-19. Some clones are missing from TCRdb's copy, which holds only in-frame ones; the method was immunoSEQ multiplex PCR. The repertoire consists of about 380,000 clones, with approximately 90% occurring once and the leading ten covering around 1.2%. The sample taken for sequencing was PBMCs or T cells enriched from blood (not recorded which). The receptors derive from a woman aged 18-29 years who had recovered from COVID-19.

This chain links TRBV3-1 (or the pseudogene TRBV3-2) with TRBJ1-4, with D perhaps TRBD1 (5 bases). The germline V and J ends were trimmed by 2 bases and 4 bases, with 11 bases remaining between them. The CDR3 length is 15 residues. The germline V gene has CDR1 LGHDT and CDR2 YNNKEL (reference sequence). The CDR3 coding sequence is TGTGCCAGCAGCCAAATGGCGGGGGTTAATGAAAAACTGTTTTTT. Its translation is CASSQMAGVNEKLFF.

The chain links TRBV15 to TRBJ2-7, with D uncertain. The CDR3 is 12 residues long. Per the germline V gene, CDR1 is LNHNV and CDR2 is YYDKDF (reference sequence). Trimming took off 0 bases at V and 7 bases at J, with 7 bases between the two ends. The CDR3 loop is CATSRDLSEQYF. Written as DNA, the CDR3 is TGTGCCACCAGCAGAGATCTGAGTGAGCAGTACTTC.

This clone appeared a few times. The rearrangement uses TRBV7-2 and TRBJ1-5, with D possibly matching TRBD1 (5 bases). The CDR3 is 15 amino acids. Germline values: CDR1 SGHTA, CDR2 FQGNSA. Trimming cost V 1 base and J 4 bases, with 11 bases left between them. The CDR3: CASSLGVGGNQPQHF. The CDR3 bases are TGTGCCAGCAGCTTAGGGGTGGGGGGAAATCAGCCCCAGCATTTT.

This sequence joins TRBV7-9 and TRBJ2-1; perhaps TRBD2 as D (6 bases). V shed 1 base and J shed 7 bases, with 17 bases lying between them. Germline CDR1 and CDR2: SEHNR and FQNEAQ (reference sequence). The CDR3 is 16 residues long. CDR3 loop: CASSLVGGTPRNEQFF. The CDR3 DNA sequence: TGTGCCAGCAGCTTAGTTGGGGGGACCCCTCGAAATGAGCAGTTCTTC. The full variable domain, completed using reference TRBV7-9 and TRBJ2-1, is DTGVSQNPRHKITKRGQNVTFRCDPISEHNRLYWYRQTLGQGPEFLTYFQNEAQLEKSRLLSDRFSAERPKGSFSTLEIQRTEQGDSAMYLCASSLVGGTPRNEQFFGPGTRLTVL.

This clone was seen a few times. The chain combines TRBV27 with TRBJ1-2, with D tentatively TRBD1 (5 bases). The CDR3 spans 16 residues. Germline-derived CDR1 and CDR2 are MNHEY and SMNVEV (reference sequence). The ends were cut back, 5 bases at V and 7 bases at J, with 23 bases in the middle. CDR3 DNA sequence: TGTGCCAGCAGTGACACCGGGACTGCAGACCGGGGTGGCTACACCTTC. Translated, it gives CASSDTGTADRGGYTF.

The CDR3 bases are TGCGCCAGCAGCCCGGCAGCAGGGTTTGAAAAACTGTTTTTT. It codes for CASSPAAGFEKLFF. The chain recombines TRBV4-3 with TRBJ1-4, with D perhaps matching TRBD1 (5 bases). The CDR3 length is 14 residues. With 4 bases removed from V and 7 bases from J, the gap between germline ends came to 13 bases. Germline CDR1 is LGHNA and CDR2 is YSLEER.

The chain joins TRBV7-3 to TRBJ2-6; 12 nucleotides line up with TRBD2. Germline trimming cut 2 bases from V and 1 base from J; bases unmatched to any gene: 0. The CDR3 consists of 17 residues. Germline CDR1 is SGHTA and CDR2 is FQGTGA. The CDR3 nucleotides read TGTGCCAGCAGCTTAGGACTAGCGGGGTCTGGGGCCAACGTCCTGACTTTC. Translation gives CASSLGLAGSGANVLTF. Full variable domain (rest looked up from reference TRBV7-3 and TRBJ2-6): GAGVSQTPSNKVTEKGKYVELRCDPISGHTALYWYRQSLGQGPEFLIYFQGTGAADDSGLPNDRFFAVRPEGSVSTLKIQRTERGDSAVYLCASSLGLAGSGANVLTFGAGSRLTVL.

The chain employs TRBV27 and TRBJ1-2, with 8 bases lining up with TRBD1. Trimming removed 5 bases from V and 2 bases from J; junction bases left unmatched: 7. Germline values: CDR1 MNHEY, CDR2 SMNVEV (reference sequence). The CDR3 length is 15 residues. The CDR3 sequence: CASSLRQGLNYGYTF. CDR3 coding DNA: TGTGCCAGCAGTCTCCGACAGGGGCTCAACTATGGCTACACCTTC.